This record looks at one T cell receptor beta chain sequence and its context. Its antigen remains unidentified. The sample belongs to a study of CD8+CD57+ T cells in acquired aplastic anemia. About the research overall: The sorted CD4+ and CD8+ cells yielded an average around 3 ug of DNA. Healthy CD8+ samples averaged about 11 million reads.

Study outcomes and limitations: Patients and healthy controls showed no significant CD8+ Simpson's diversity difference. Patients and controls had in common 25 to 35 CD8+ CDR3 sequences.

TCR beta VDJ and CDR3 profiles were obtained from a genomic DNA template. TCRdb called the reads again in MiXCR, with one record for every CDR3 protein. The sample lists about 210,000 distinct CDR3 sequences, around 60% occurring once. The CDR3 runs to 14 residues. Germline assignment: CDR1 SGHTA and CDR2 FQGNSA. V lost 1 base and J lost 7; bases outside the gene matches: 5. V and J are TRBV7-2 and TRBJ2-7; 9 bases fit TRBD2. The sequenced sample was sorted CD4+, CD8+, or CD8+CD57+ T cells (not recorded which) from PBMCs. The source is a human donor in good health. This CDR3 reads CASSLVGGGDEQYF. Written as DNA, the CDR3 is TGTGCCAGCAGCTTAGTCGGCGGGGGGGATGAGCAGTACTTC.